This T cell receptor beta chain was identified in a study of blood T cell repertoires in COVID-19. The table came from immunoSEQ multiplex PCR; TCRdb's copy has only in-frame clones and leaves some out. The sample carries about 280,000 clones, about nine tenths recorded once. CDR1 and CDR2 from the germline V gene are PRHDT and FYEKMQ (reference sequence). The CDR3 is 15 residues long. V shed 5 bases and J shed 7 bases, with 21 bases lying between them. This clonotype was sampled from a woman between 50 and 59 years old who had recovered from COVID-19. This chain links TRBV13 with TRBJ2-7, with a possible D match to TRBD2 (6 bases). The sequencing sample was made of peripheral blood. The CDR3 reads CASSDAGSGTGEQYF. The CDR3 nucleotides read TGTGCCAGCAGCGATGCCGGGAGCGGAACGGGTGAGCAGTACTTC. The entire variable domain, with the rest obtained from reference TRBV13 and TRBJ2-7, is as follows: AAGVIQSPRHLIKEKRETATLKCYPIPRHDTVYWYQQGPGQDPQFLISFYEKMQSDKGSIPDRFSAQQFSDYHSELNMSSLELGDSALYFCASSDAGSGTGEQYFGPGTRLTVT.